This record covers a single TCR beta chain. Its antigen remains unidentified. The sample belongs to a study of cytomegalovirus exposure and HLA in healthy donors. PCR primers comprised 60 Vbeta and 13 Jbeta primers. Sequenced by immunoSEQ multiplex PCR; TCRdb stores in-frame clones only, minus some. Here the sample spans about 300,000 clones, 75% to 90% being singletons. Overall study findings and caveats: An analysis that came later showed most CMV-associated TCR beta chains appearing HLA-restricted. Sequencing likely generated an artifact that appeared as a cluster of highly shared sequence variants. With later analysis, a missense DCLRE1C variant became linked to TCR beta V- and J-gene trimming. A reported reduction in N-insertions relative to the roughly 670-donor mean was seen in an Asian-associated ancestry cluster in a later analysis.

The CDR3 runs to 14 residues. From germline, CDR1 is MNHEY and CDR2 SMNVEV (reference sequence). V gave up 5 bases and J gave up 4 bases; unmatched junction bases: 3. J is TRBJ2-1 and V is TRBV27, with 9 bases identical to TRBD2. The specimen sequenced was PBMCs. This clonotype was sampled from a man between 40 and 49 years old in good health and CMV-seropositive. The CDR3 loop reads CASSISGRYNEQFF. In DNA form, the CDR3 reads TGTGCCAGCAGTATAAGCGGGAGGTACAATGAGCAGTTCTTC.